The 23 T cell receptor beta chains below all came from one sample that was sequenced in a study of metastatic and nonmetastatic thyroid tumors. TCRdb called clones again from the PCR reads with MiXCR. The data contain 35,000 to 40,000 clones, approximately 30% of them singletons. Before thyroid surgery, none of the patients had received any treatment. Sequences were obtained from blood. These receptors all stem from a male donor with papillary thyroid cancer or a benign thyroid nodule (not recorded which). Some clones in this sample may be carry-over from other donors' samples.

The V and J genes are TRBV28 and TRBJ1-6, with D possibly matching TRBD1 (5 bases). V lost 2 bases and J 4 bases, leaving 15 bases between the germline ends. Germline assignment: CDR1 MDHEN and CDR2 SYDVKM. The length of the CDR3 is 17 residues. The CDR3: CASSLPTDRTYNSPLHF. Here the CDR3 DNA reads TGTGCCAGCAGTTTACCAACAGATCGGACATATAATTCACCCCTCCACTTT.

This clone was seen more than once but under ten times. The chain joins TRBV5-1 to TRBJ1-4; 11 bases map to TRBD1. Looked up from germline, CDR1 is SGHRS and CDR2 is YFSETQ. The CDR3 has 13 amino acids. The V gene end was trimmed by 5 bases and the J gene end by 8 bases; junction bases not matched to a gene: 2. The CDR3 loop is CASSRTGGEKLFF. CDR3 sequence (DNA): TGCGCCAGCAGTCGGACAGGGGGCGAAAAACTGTTTTTT.

By its share, this clone is medium-sized (0.01 to 0.1%). This chain joins TRBV5-1 and TRBJ1-1; weak D call: TRBD1 (5 bases). The V gene's germline CDR1 is SGHRS and CDR2 YFSETQ. The ends were cut back, 0 bases at V and 5 bases at J, with 5 bases in the middle. This CDR3 is 12 amino acids long. The CDR3 sequence is CASSLEGTEAFF. The CDR3 coding sequence is TGCGCCAGCAGCTTGGAGGGGACTGAAGCTTTCTTT.

J is TRBJ1-1 and V is TRBV5-1; perhaps TRBD1 as D (5 bases). V lost 4 bases and J 3 bases, leaving 10 bases between the germline ends. This CDR3 comprises 13 residues. The V gene's germline CDR1 is SGHRS and CDR2 YFSETQ. CDR3 nucleotides: TGCGCCAGCAGCGCGACAGTAGACACTGAAGCTTTCTTT. It yields the protein CASSATVDTEAFF.

This clone was picked up one time. V usage is TRBV20-1 and J usage is TRBJ2-3; 13 nucleotides match TRBD2. V shed 4 bases and J 4 bases; nucleotides not matched to a gene: 2. Germline V lookup: CDR1 DFQATT, CDR2 SNEGSKA (reference sequence). CDR3 length equals 14 residues. The CDR3 sequence: CSAIGLAGADTQYF. As DNA, the CDR3 is TGCAGTGCTATCGGACTAGCGGGAGCAGATACGCAGTATTTT.

This chain uses TRBV11-2 with TRBJ2-7; no definite D call. Germline assignment: CDR1 SGHAT and CDR2 FQNNGV. Deletions cut 7 bases from V and 4 bases from J, with 5 bases between. The CDR3 spans 10 residues. The CDR3 DNA is TGTGCCAGCACCCAATACGAGCAGTACTTC. This translates into CASTQYEQYF.

This clone was seen more than once but under ten times. Possible read error: a much larger clone is one base away. V is TRBV19 and J is TRBJ1-6; 7 bases align to TRBD1. Germline V CDR1 and CDR2: LNHDA, SQIVND (reference sequence). J was trimmed by 6 bases and V by 2 bases; bases with no gene match: 10. CDR3 length equals 17 residues. In DNA, the CDR3 is TGTGCCAGTAGTATATCATCGGGACAGTGTGGTAATTCACCCCTCCACTTT. This gives the protein CASSISSGQCGNSPLHF.

A word on this clone: Additional DNA sequences in this sample encode the identical CDR3. The chain uses TRBV27 and TRBJ2-3; possibly TRBD1 or TRBD2 for D (7 bases each). Germline loops: CDR1 MNHEY, CDR2 SMNVEV (reference sequence). This CDR3 has 15 amino acids. V was trimmed by 6 bases and J by 1 base, leaving 14 bases between them. CDR3 loop: CASRRQGGGTDTQYF. DNA of the CDR3: TGTGCCAGCAGGAGACAGGGAGGGGGCACAGATACGCAGTATTTT.

In this sample, this clone turned up many times. Given a much more abundant clone one base away, this may be a read error. The chain recombines TRBV20-1 with TRBJ2-1; unclear D gene. The CDR3 runs 15 residues. Germline V CDR1 and CDR2: DFQATT, SNEGSKA (reference sequence). The V end lost 1 base, the J end lost 4 bases, and 14 bases lay between the germline ends. CDR3 sequence reads: CSARASKPQYNEQFF. CDR3 nucleotide sequence: TGCAGTGCTAGAGCGTCCAAGCCCCAATACAATGAGCAGTTCTTC.

In this sample, this clone turned up many times. The chain uses TRBV14 and TRBJ1-5; possible D gene TRBD1, 5 bases. Per the germline V gene, CDR1 is SGHDN and CDR2 is FVKESK. This CDR3 has 14 residues. V was clipped by 1 base and J by 5 bases, with 9 bases between them. CDR3 coding DNA: TGTGCCAGCAGCCAAGGAGGGGTGGATCAGCCCCAGCATTTT. It encodes CASSQGGVDQPQHF.

This clone has only a few counts. CDR3 DNA: TGTGCCAACAGAGGGACAGCGGGAACCTACGAGCAGTACTTC. It specifies CANRGTAGTYEQYF. The chain has TRBV6-2 or TRBV6-3 and TRBJ2-7; TRBD1 or TRBD2 may be the D gene (7 bases each). The CDR3 is 14 amino acids. Per the germline V gene, CDR1 is MNHEY and CDR2 is SVGEGT. V lost 10 bases, J lost 2 bases, and 18 bases lay in between.

In this sample, this clone turned up a few times. This chain joins TRBV7-2 and TRBJ1-2; D is unclear. V was cut by 0 bases and J by 0 bases, with 8 bases left in between. This CDR3 spans 15 amino acids. CDR1 is SGHTA and CDR2 is FQGNSA in the germline V gene. As DNA, the CDR3 is TGTGCCAGCAGCTTAGCCTATACAGCTAACTATGGCTACACCTTC. Protein product: CASSLAYTANYGYTF.

The chain employs TRBV5-1 and TRBJ2-5; 7 bases agree with TRBD1. Germline V lookup: CDR1 SGHRS, CDR2 YFSETQ. V was clipped by 7 bases and J by 5 bases; unmatched bases: 20. The CDR3 covers 17 residues. The CDR3 DNA sequence: TGCGCCAGCCATCAACGAGAACCAGGGGGACCCTGGGAGACCCAGTACTTC. Translated, it gives CASHQREPGGPWETQYF.

J is TRBJ2-2 and V is TRBV20-1; 11 nucleotides agree with TRBD1. The CDR3 consists of 15 residues. Germline V gene sequence: CDR1 DFQATT, CDR2 SNEGSKA (reference sequence). V dropped 1 base and J dropped 3; count of bases not matched to a gene: 1. The CDR3 region is CSARGTGGDTGELFF. The CDR3 DNA reads as TGCAGTGCTAGAGGGACAGGGGGCGACACCGGGGAGCTGTTTTTT.

This clone was observed a few times. The chain joins TRBV27 to TRBJ2-2, with D tentatively TRBD2 (5 bases). The germline V gene has CDR1 MNHEY and CDR2 SMNVEV (reference sequence). The CDR3 covers 16 residues. V lost 5 bases to trimming and J lost 0 bases, with 13 bases between them. The CDR3 DNA reads TGTGCCAGCAGTCCGTCGTGGGGAGCGAACACCGGGGAGCTGTTTTTT. The encoded protein is CASSPSWGANTGELFF.

This clone was recorded many times. This chain joins TRBV9 and TRBJ2-1; tentative D call: TRBD2 (5 bases). The germline V gene has CDR1 SGDLS and CDR2 YYNGEE. This CDR3 region has 17 residues. V lost 3 bases and J lost 0, with 16 bases in between. The CDR3 DNA reads as TGTGCCAGCAGCGGTCCGAGTGCTAGCAACTCCTACAATGAGCAGTTCTTC. Amino acid sequence: CASSGPSASNSYNEQFF.

The chain links TRBV27 to TRBJ1-5; 8 positions agree with TRBD1. Trimming removed 6 bases from V and 3 bases from J; junction bases left unmatched: 10. Looked up from germline, CDR1 is MNHEY and CDR2 is SMNVEV (reference sequence). This CDR3 has 16 amino acids. The CDR3 region is CASRGQATGNNQPQHF. CDR3 in DNA: TGTGCCAGCAGGGGACAGGCGACAGGGAACAATCAGCCCCAGCATTTT.

V and J are TRBV7-2 and TRBJ2-7, with 7 positions matching TRBD2. The CDR3 length is 12 residues. Germline lookup yields CDR1 SGHTA and CDR2 FQGNSA. V shed 5 bases and J 3 bases; nucleotides not matched to a gene: 1. The CDR3 region is CASSASGYEQYF. DNA for the CDR3: TGTGCCAGCAGCGCTAGCGGCTACGAGCAGTACTTC.

This clone was seen a handful of times. The chain carries TRBV20-1 and TRBJ2-3, with 8 bases aligning to TRBD1. CDR1 and CDR2 from the germline V gene are DFQATT and SNEGSKA (reference sequence). V lost 6 bases to trimming and J lost 2 bases; unmatched junction nucleotides: 10. The CDR3 consists of 15 residues. Here the CDR3 reads CSAQEPGGLTDTQYF. The DNA of the CDR3 is TGCAGTGCACAAGAACCAGGGGGCCTCACAGATACGCAGTATTTT.

This chain uses TRBV20-1 with TRBJ2-5; the match to TRBD2 covers 10 bases. V trimming: 1 base; J trimming: 6 bases; junction bases outside the gene matches: 11. This CDR3 has 16 residues. The germline V gene has CDR1 DFQATT and CDR2 SNEGSKA (reference sequence). The CDR3 is CSARVGSGTSVKTQYF. Here the CDR3 DNA reads TGCAGTGCTAGAGTGGGATCCGGGACTAGCGTGAAGACCCAGTACTTC.

This clone was seen repeatedly, ten times or more. The chain has TRBV29-1 and TRBJ2-7; D ambiguous. This CDR3 is 13 amino acids long. The germline CDR1 and CDR2 sequences are SQVTM and ANQGSEA. V was shortened by 5 bases and J by 1 base, with 12 bases between the two germline ends. The DNA of the CDR3 is TGCAGCGTTCGACCCCCCGGGTCCTACGAGCAGTACTTC. Translation gives CSVRPPGSYEQYF.

This clone was counted a few times. J is TRBJ1-1 and V is TRBV27; TRBD1 matches at 10 bases. Germline V gives CDR1 MNHEY, CDR2 SMNVEV (reference sequence). The CDR3 is 15 residues long. The J segment lost 6 bases and the V segment lost 4 bases, leaving 8 bases of the junction unmatched. The CDR3 DNA is TGTGCCAGCAGTTGGGACAGGGGAACAAGGGCTGAAGCTTTCTTT. It yields the protein CASSWDRGTRAEAFF.

The rearrangement uses TRBV20-1 and TRBJ1-2; 8 bases are a match to TRBD1. The germline CDR1 and CDR2 sequences are DFQATT and SNEGSKA (reference sequence). The junction had 9 bases not matched to a gene; V was cut back by 3 bases and J by 6 bases. The CDR3 consists of 14 residues. CDR3 protein: CSARRQGHSDGYTF. CDR3 bases: TGCAGTGCTAGGCGACAGGGGCATTCGGATGGCTACACCTTC.